These T cell receptor beta chains were read from a single sample in a study of type 1 regulatory T cells. MiXCR was run by TCRdb on the reads, yielding one entry per CDR3 protein. The sample lists some 100,000 distinct CDR3 sequences, roughly 31% occurring once. Sequenced sample: CD4+ T cells, either the whole sample or a sorted fraction (not recorded which). The receptors were gathered from a human donor in good health. CDR3s include the opening cysteine and the closing phenylalanine or tryptophan. The order of the fields is CDR3 length, V gene, J gene, clone size, D gene, CDR3 DNA, CDR3 protein. D genes are given only for firm matches. Size tells how often a clone was seen (once, few, many) or the class of an expanded clone, and some rows leave it out.

len: 15; v_gene: TRBV7-2; j_gene: TRBJ2-3; abundance: few; d_gene: TRBD2; CDR3nt: TGTGCCAGCAGCTTTAAACTAGCGGGAGTGGGTACGCAGTATTTT; CDR3aa: CASSFKLAGVGTQYF
len: 16; v_gene: TRBV7-9; j_gene: TRBJ2-1; abundance: NA; d_gene: TRBD2; CDR3nt: TGTGCCAGCAGCCCACGAGTTGGCGGGGGGAACAATGAGCAGTTCTTC; CDR3aa: CASSPRVGGGNNEQFF
len: 14; v_gene: TRBV28; j_gene: TRBJ1-5; abundance: NA; d_gene: NA; CDR3nt: TGTGCCAGCAGTTGGCGTTATAGCAATCAGCCCCAGCATTTT; CDR3aa: CASSWRYSNQPQHF
len: 14; v_gene: TRBV9; j_gene: TRBJ2-5; abundance: NA; d_gene: NA; CDR3nt: TGTGCCAGCAGCGTAGGACAGAACCAAGAGACCCAGTACTTC; CDR3aa: CASSVGQNQETQYF
len: 15; v_gene: TRBV5-1; j_gene: TRBJ2-1; abundance: few; d_gene: NA; CDR3nt: TGCGCCAGCAGCTTGGCTGTCGGGAGCTACAATGAGCAGTTCTTC; CDR3aa: CASSLAVGSYNEQFF
len: 16; v_gene: TRBV12-3/TRBV12-4; j_gene: TRBJ2-2; abundance: few; d_gene: TRBD2; CDR3nt: TGTGCCAGCATTGCCGCCACTAGCGCGAACACCGGGGAGCTGTTTTTT; CDR3aa: CASIAATSANTGELFF
len: 15; v_gene: TRBV3-1; j_gene: TRBJ2-4; abundance: NA; d_gene: NA; CDR3nt: TGTGCCAGCAGCCAAGATGCGACTAGGGGAAACATTCAGTACTTC; CDR3aa: CASSQDATRGNIQYF
len: 16; v_gene: TRBV5-4; j_gene: TRBJ2-1; abundance: few; d_gene: TRBD2; CDR3nt: TGTGCCCCTGGAAGACCGGGACTAGGACGGGACAATGAGCAGTTCTTC; CDR3aa: CAPGRPGLGRDNEQFF
len: 16; v_gene: TRBV5-1; j_gene: TRBJ2-1; abundance: NA; d_gene: NA; CDR3nt: TGCGCCAGCAGCTTGGCGCGGTCGACATCCTACAATGAGCAGTTCTTC; CDR3aa: CASSLARSTSYNEQFF
len: 16; v_gene: TRBV10-3; j_gene: TRBJ2-6; abundance: NA; d_gene: TRBD1; CDR3nt: TGTGCCACGAAAGGACAGGCGAGCTCTGGGGCCAACGTCCTGACTTTC; CDR3aa: CATKGQASSGANVLTF
len: 16; v_gene: TRBV5-1; j_gene: TRBJ2-1; abundance: many; d_gene: TRBD2; CDR3nt: TGCGCCAGCAGCCCTGGGACTAGCGGGAGTCTGGATGAGCAGTTCTTC; CDR3aa: CASSPGTSGSLDEQFF
len: 13; v_gene: TRBV7-2; j_gene: TRBJ2-3; abundance: NA; d_gene: NA; CDR3nt: TGTGCCAGCAGCTTATTGTATACAGATACGCAGTATTTT; CDR3aa: CASSLLYTDTQYF
len: 16; v_gene: TRBV20-1; j_gene: TRBJ2-1; abundance: NA; d_gene: TRBD2; CDR3nt: TGCAGTGCTCCCTCCGGTACGGGAGGCTCCTACAATGAGCAGTTCTTC; CDR3aa: CSAPSGTGGSYNEQFF
len: 16; v_gene: TRBV18; j_gene: TRBJ1-4; abundance: few; d_gene: TRBD1; CDR3nt: TGTGCCAGCTCACCACGGCAGGGGGACCGAAATGAAAAACTGTTTTTT; CDR3aa: CASSPRQGDRNEKLFF
len: 15; v_gene: TRBV3-1; j_gene: TRBJ1-5; abundance: NA; d_gene: TRBD1; CDR3nt: TGTGCCAGCAGCCGCTCGGACAGGGGCAATCAGCCCCAGCATTTT; CDR3aa: CASSRSDRGNQPQHF
len: 13; v_gene: TRBV9; j_gene: TRBJ2-1; abundance: NA; d_gene: NA; CDR3nt: TGTGCCAGCAGCGAGTCCCCCAACAATGAGCAGTTCTTC; CDR3aa: CASSESPNNEQFF
len: 12; v_gene: TRBV5-1; j_gene: TRBJ2-7; abundance: NA; d_gene: NA; CDR3nt: TGCGCCAGCAGCGACAGCCTCTACGAGCAGTACTTC; CDR3aa: CASSDSLYEQYF
len: 15; v_gene: TRBV19; j_gene: TRBJ2-1; abundance: NA; d_gene: TRBD2; CDR3nt: TGTGCCAGTAGTATTAGCGGGAGGGATAACAATGAGCAGTTCTTC; CDR3aa: CASSISGRDNNEQFF
len: 14; v_gene: TRBV5-1; j_gene: TRBJ2-5; abundance: few; d_gene: NA; CDR3nt: TGCGCCAGCAGCTTGGTTCTACCCCAAGAGACCCAGTACTTC; CDR3aa: CASSLVLPQETQYF
len: 12; v_gene: TRBV6-1; j_gene: TRBJ1-5; abundance: NA; d_gene: NA; CDR3nt: TGTGCCAGCAATATTGGGGATCAGCCCCAGCGTTTT; CDR3aa: CASNIGDQPQRF
len: 16; v_gene: TRBV6-6; j_gene: TRBJ1-6; abundance: NA; d_gene: NA; CDR3nt: TGTGCCAGCAGTTACGGTGAGGCCATCCATAATTCACCCCTCCACTTT; CDR3aa: CASSYGEAIHNSPLHF
len: 13; v_gene: TRBV5-1; j_gene: TRBJ1-5; abundance: many; d_gene: NA; CDR3nt: TGCGCCAGCAGCTTGGACATCAATCAGCCCCAGCATTTT; CDR3aa: CASSLDINQPQHF
len: 15; v_gene: TRBV6-1; j_gene: TRBJ2-7; abundance: NA; d_gene: TRBD1; CDR3nt: TGTGCCAGCAGCAGACAGGGGGCCAGCTCCTACGAGCAGTACTTC; CDR3aa: CASSRQGASSYEQYF
len: 13; v_gene: TRBV6-1; j_gene: TRBJ1-2; abundance: NA; d_gene: NA; CDR3nt: TGTGCCAGCAGTGAAGCGACCAGCTATGGCTACACCTTC; CDR3aa: CASSEATSYGYTF
len: 16; v_gene: TRBV19; j_gene: TRBJ2-5; abundance: NA; d_gene: NA; CDR3nt: TGTGCCAGTAGTATGCTGACAGGAGGGTGGCAAGAGACCCAGTACTTC; CDR3aa: CASSMLTGGWQETQYF
len: 16; v_gene: TRBV15; j_gene: TRBJ2-3; abundance: few; d_gene: NA; CDR3nt: TGTGCCACCAGCAGAGATGTGAGCGGAGTGTCAGATACGCAGTATTTT; CDR3aa: CATSRDVSGVSDTQYF
len: 16; v_gene: TRBV20-1; j_gene: TRBJ2-1; abundance: NA; d_gene: TRBD2; CDR3nt: TGCAGTGCTAGTAATCCAAGCGGGAGTACCTACAATGAGCAGTTCTTC; CDR3aa: CSASNPSGSTYNEQFF
len: 15; v_gene: TRBV7-9; j_gene: TRBJ2-7; abundance: NA; d_gene: TRBD1; CDR3nt: TGTGCCAGCAGCCCCCGAACAGGGGTATCCTACGAGCAGTACTTC; CDR3aa: CASSPRTGVSYEQYF
len: 15; v_gene: TRBV11-2; j_gene: TRBJ1-2; abundance: NA; d_gene: TRBD1; CDR3nt: TGTGCCAGCAGCGCCTTGACAGGGACGAACTATGGCTACACCTTC; CDR3aa: CASSALTGTNYGYTF
len: 15; v_gene: TRBV7-7; j_gene: TRBJ2-5; abundance: NA; d_gene: TRBD1; CDR3nt: TGTGCCAGCAGCTCAATAGGGACAGGGCAAGAGACCCAGTACTTC; CDR3aa: CASSSIGTGQETQYF
len: 17; v_gene: TRBV6-4; j_gene: TRBJ2-6; abundance: few; d_gene: NA; CDR3nt: TGTGCCACGAGACGGGGCGGGATCGGCTCTGGGGCCAACGTCCTGACTTTC; CDR3aa: CATRRGGIGSGANVLTF